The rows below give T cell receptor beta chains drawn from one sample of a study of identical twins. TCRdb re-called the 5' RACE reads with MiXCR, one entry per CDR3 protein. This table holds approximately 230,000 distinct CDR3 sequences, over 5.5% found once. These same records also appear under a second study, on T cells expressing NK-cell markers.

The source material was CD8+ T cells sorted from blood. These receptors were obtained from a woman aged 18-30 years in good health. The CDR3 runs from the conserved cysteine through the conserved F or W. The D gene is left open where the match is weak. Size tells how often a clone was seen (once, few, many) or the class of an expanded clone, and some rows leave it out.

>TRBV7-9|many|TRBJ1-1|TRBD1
CASSLERGQGGTEAFF
TGTGCCAGCAGCTTAGAGAGGGGACAGGGGGGCACTGAAGCTTTCTTT
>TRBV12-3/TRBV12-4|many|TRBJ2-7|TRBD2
CASGLAGEQYF
TGTGCCAGCGGACTAGCGGGGGAGCAGTACTTC
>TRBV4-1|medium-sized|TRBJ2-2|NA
CASRKLEYSGELFF
TGCGCCAGCAGGAAATTGGAGTACTCCGGGGAGCTGTTTTTT
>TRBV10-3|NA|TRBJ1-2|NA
CAISDTTGVAYGYTF
TGTGCCATCAGTGACACGACAGGCGTGGCCTATGGCTACACCTTC
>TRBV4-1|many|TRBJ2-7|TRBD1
CASSQDPRQGVGYEQYF
TGCGCCAGCAGCCAAGACCCGAGACAGGGGGTAGGATACGAGCAGTACTTC
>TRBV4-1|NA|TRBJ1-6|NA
CASSQDMDSPLHF
TGCGCCAGCAGCCAAGATATGGATTCACCCCTCCACTTT
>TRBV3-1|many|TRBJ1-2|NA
CASSQGGAYGYTF
TGTGCCAGCAGCCAAGGGGGGGCTTATGGCTACACCTTC
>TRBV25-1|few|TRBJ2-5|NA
CASGGSRETQYF
TGTGCCAGCGGAGGGAGTCGGGAGACCCAGTACTTC
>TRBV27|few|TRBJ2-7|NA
CASSYRQDLEQYF
TGTGCCAGCAGTTACAGACAGGACCTCGAGCAGTACTTC
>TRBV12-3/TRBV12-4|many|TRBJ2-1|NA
CASSSPRLGDEQFF
TGTGCCAGCAGTTCCCCTCGCTTGGGGGATGAGCAGTTCTTC
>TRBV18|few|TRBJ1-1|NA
CASSPAGRTEAFF
TGTGCCAGCTCACCAGCAGGGCGGACTGAAGCTTTCTTT
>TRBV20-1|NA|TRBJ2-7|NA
CSGSYNLEQYF
TGCAGTGGATCCTACAACCTCGAGCAGTACTTC